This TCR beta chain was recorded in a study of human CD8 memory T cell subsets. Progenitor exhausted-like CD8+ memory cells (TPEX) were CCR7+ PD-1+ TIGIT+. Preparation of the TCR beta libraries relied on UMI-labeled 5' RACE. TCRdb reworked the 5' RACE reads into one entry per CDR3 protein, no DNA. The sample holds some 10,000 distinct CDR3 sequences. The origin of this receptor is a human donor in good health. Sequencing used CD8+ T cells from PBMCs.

This chain's CDR3 is CASSPGPGNTIYF. This chain connects TRBV7-6 to TRBJ1-3; TCRdb returns TRBD1, unconfirmable since there is no DNA. The CDR3 consists of 13 residues. CDR1 is SGHVS, CDR2 FNYEAQ, per germline.